The rows below give T cell receptor beta chains drawn from one sample of a study of T cell responses to AZD1222 COVID-19 vaccine. Measured with immunoSEQ multiplex PCR; TCRdb has only the in-frame clones, and not every one. The repertoire has about 160,000 clones, over 75% of them found once; the top ten carry more than 1.4%. The sample in question was peripheral blood, obtained on day 0 of AZD1222 vaccination. Receptors originate from an adult in good health. The CDR3 runs from the conserved cysteine through the conserved F or W. The D gene is left open where the match is weak. Rows may omit the clone size; those that give it use once, few, many or a size class.

V gene: TRBV30; clone size: NA; J gene: TRBJ1-2; D gene: NA; CDR3 protein: CAWSQPDRYNYGYTF; CDR3 DNA: TGTGCCTGGAGTCAGCCGGACCGATATAACTATGGCTACACCTTC
V gene: TRBV5-1; clone size: NA; J gene: TRBJ2-3; D gene: NA; CDR3 protein: CASSWKEDRYTQYF; CDR3 DNA: TGCGCCAGCAGCTGGAAGGAAGACAGGTATACGCAGTATTTT
V gene: TRBV24-1; clone size: NA; J gene: TRBJ2-7; D gene: NA; CDR3 protein: CATSRTDEQYF; CDR3 DNA: TGTGCCACCAGTCGGACTGACGAGCAGTACTTC
V gene: TRBV21-1; clone size: NA; J gene: TRBJ1-1; D gene: NA; CDR3 protein: CASSKGPSRPDGTEAFF; CDR3 DNA: TGTGCCAGCAGCAAAGGCCCCTCGAGGCCGGACGGCACTGAAGCTTTCTTT
V gene: TRBV7-8; clone size: NA; J gene: TRBJ2-3; D gene: NA; CDR3 protein: CASSTRGRDTDTQYF; CDR3 DNA: TGTGCCAGCAGCACCAGAGGGCGGGACACAGATACGCAGTATTTT
V gene: TRBV27; clone size: NA; J gene: TRBJ2-7; D gene: TRBD1; CDR3 protein: CASRLQGWSYEQYF; CDR3 DNA: TGTGCCAGCAGGTTACAGGGGTGGTCCTACGAGCAGTACTTC
V gene: TRBV6-1; clone size: NA; J gene: TRBJ1-2; D gene: TRBD1; CDR3 protein: CASSEGQGAYGYTF; CDR3 DNA: TGTGCCAGCAGTGAGGGACAGGGGGCTTATGGCTACACCTTC
V gene: TRBV6-1; clone size: NA; J gene: TRBJ2-1; D gene: NA; CDR3 protein: CASSVQSGSYPYNEQFF; CDR3 DNA: TGTGCCAGCAGTGTACAGAGCGGGTCGTACCCATACAATGAGCAGTTCTTC
V gene: TRBV6-1; clone size: once; J gene: TRBJ1-2; D gene: TRBD1; CDR3 protein: CASSEAGGTANYGYTF; CDR3 DNA: TGTGCCAGCAGTGAAGCGGGAGGGACAGCAAACTATGGCTACACCTTC
V gene: TRBV5-8; clone size: NA; J gene: TRBJ2-1; D gene: NA; CDR3 protein: CASSLQLYNEQFF; CDR3 DNA: TGTGCCAGCAGCTTGCAGCTATACAATGAGCAGTTCTTC
V gene: TRBV28; clone size: NA; J gene: TRBJ2-7; D gene: TRBD1; CDR3 protein: CASTPTGIFSYEQYF; CDR3 DNA: TGTGCCAGCACCCCGACAGGGATTTTCTCCTACGAGCAGTACTTC
V gene: TRBV6-1; clone size: few; J gene: TRBJ1-2; D gene: TRBD1; CDR3 protein: CASSEEEGARNGYTF; CDR3 DNA: TGTGCCAGCAGTGAAGAGGAGGGGGCAAGGAACGGCTACACCTTC
V gene: TRBV19; clone size: NA; J gene: TRBJ2-3; D gene: NA; CDR3 protein: CASSYGSGTDTQYF; CDR3 DNA: TGTGCCAGTAGCTATGGCAGTGGGACAGATACGCAGTATTTT
V gene: TRBV6-2/TRBV6-3; clone size: NA; J gene: TRBJ2-2; D gene: NA; CDR3 protein: CASSYEATGHNTGELFF; CDR3 DNA: TGTGCCAGCAGTTACGAAGCCACGGGACATAACACCGGGGAGCTGTTTTTT
V gene: TRBV29-1; clone size: NA; J gene: TRBJ1-5; D gene: NA; CDR3 protein: CSVGGINNQPQHF; CDR3 DNA: TGCAGCGTTGGGGGGATTAACAATCAGCCCCAGCATTTT
V gene: TRBV14; clone size: NA; J gene: TRBJ2-5; D gene: TRBD1; CDR3 protein: CASSHRTGGASETQYF; CDR3 DNA: TGTGCCAGCAGCCACCGGACAGGGGGCGCATCAGAGACCCAGTACTTC
V gene: TRBV6-5; clone size: NA; J gene: TRBJ1-6; D gene: TRBD1; CDR3 protein: CASSPIQGLPLTLHF; CDR3 DNA: TGTGCCAGCAGCCCCATACAGGGGCTCCCACTCACCCTCCACTTT
V gene: TRBV30; clone size: NA; J gene: TRBJ1-1; D gene: NA; CDR3 protein: CAWRLDSPNTEAFF; CDR3 DNA: TGTGCATGGCGGTTGGACTCGCCAAACACTGAAGCTTTCTTT
V gene: TRBV10-3; clone size: NA; J gene: TRBJ2-3; D gene: NA; CDR3 protein: CATSFEGGGTDTQYF; CDR3 DNA: TGTGCCACTAGCTTTGAAGGGGGGGGCACAGATACGCAGTATTTT
V gene: TRBV5-1; clone size: NA; J gene: TRBJ2-7; D gene: TRBD1; CDR3 protein: CASSIGQGGEQYF; CDR3 DNA: TGCGCCAGCAGCATCGGACAGGGCGGTGAGCAGTACTTC
V gene: TRBV24-1; clone size: few; J gene: TRBJ2-7; D gene: NA; CDR3 protein: CATSDLRGDEQYF; CDR3 DNA: TGTGCCACCAGTGATTTGCGAGGGGACGAGCAGTACTTC
V gene: TRBV5-4; clone size: NA; J gene: TRBJ2-1; D gene: TRBD2; CDR3 protein: CASSLGTSGSSYNEQFF; CDR3 DNA: TGTGCCAGCAGCTTGGGGACTAGCGGGAGTTCCTACAATGAGCAGTTCTTC
V gene: TRBV6-5; clone size: NA; J gene: TRBJ1-1; D gene: NA; CDR3 protein: CASSWGAGNTEAFF; CDR3 DNA: TGTGCCAGCAGTTGGGGGGCGGGCAACACTGAAGCTTTCTTT
V gene: TRBV5-6; clone size: NA; J gene: TRBJ1-4; D gene: NA; CDR3 protein: CASSRIGTDNEKLFF; CDR3 DNA: TGTGCCAGCAGTCGAATCGGGACGGATAATGAAAAACTGTTTTTT
V gene: TRBV27; clone size: NA; J gene: TRBJ2-7; D gene: TRBD2; CDR3 protein: CATSGGGPWNEQYF; CDR3 DNA: TGTGCCACCTCGGGCGGGGGGCCGTGGAACGAGCAGTACTTC
V gene: TRBV14; clone size: NA; J gene: TRBJ1-1; D gene: NA; CDR3 protein: CASSQDLVSGAFF; CDR3 DNA: TGTGCCAGCAGCCAAGATCTAGTAAGTGGAGCTTTCTTT
V gene: TRBV27; clone size: NA; J gene: TRBJ2-2; D gene: TRBD1; CDR3 protein: CASSRILGTGVLAGTGELFF; CDR3 DNA: TGTGCCAGCAGCCGTATCCTCGGGACAGGGGTGCTAGCGGGCACCGGGGAGCTGTTTTTT
V gene: TRBV29-1; clone size: NA; J gene: TRBJ2-1; D gene: NA; CDR3 protein: CSVDPGTWDEQFF; CDR3 DNA: TGCAGCGTTGATCCGGGAACGTGGGATGAGCAGTTCTTC
V gene: TRBV18; clone size: NA; J gene: TRBJ2-3; D gene: NA; CDR3 protein: CASSPFSSTDTQYF; CDR3 DNA: TGTGCCAGCTCACCCTTCTCTAGCACAGATACGCAGTATTTT
V gene: TRBV10-3; clone size: NA; J gene: TRBJ1-1; D gene: NA; CDR3 protein: CAISQEPMNTEAFF; CDR3 DNA: TGTGCCATCAGTCAAGAACCGATGAACACTGAAGCTTTCTTT
V gene: TRBV30; clone size: NA; J gene: TRBJ1-2; D gene: NA; CDR3 protein: CAWSRTAQGYTF; CDR3 DNA: TGTGCCTGGAGTAGAACCGCACAAGGCTACACCTTC
V gene: TRBV30; clone size: NA; J gene: TRBJ1-2; D gene: NA; CDR3 protein: CAWSKTASSYTF; CDR3 DNA: TGTGCCTGGAGTAAGACAGCATCAAGCTACACCTTC
V gene: TRBV25-1; clone size: NA; J gene: TRBJ1-5; D gene: NA; CDR3 protein: CASSESAGVQPQHF; CDR3 DNA: TGTGCCAGCAGTGAATCGGCAGGGGTTCAGCCCCAGCATTTT
V gene: TRBV9; clone size: NA; J gene: TRBJ1-2; D gene: NA; CDR3 protein: CASSVGASYNYGYTF; CDR3 DNA: TGTGCCAGCAGCGTAGGGGCATCTTATAACTATGGCTACACCTTC
V gene: TRBV5-1; clone size: NA; J gene: TRBJ1-6; D gene: NA; CDR3 protein: CASSLEPGNSPLHF; CDR3 DNA: TGCGCCAGCAGCTTGGAACCGGGTAATTCACCCCTCCACTTT
V gene: TRBV3-1/TRBV3-2; clone size: NA; J gene: TRBJ1-5; D gene: NA; CDR3 protein: CASSHLRGLYSNQPQHF; CDR3 DNA: TGTGCCAGCAGCCATCTACGGGGGCTTTATAGCAATCAGCCCCAGCATTTT
V gene: TRBV27; clone size: NA; J gene: TRBJ2-5; D gene: NA; CDR3 protein: CASSLDLGRETQYF; CDR3 DNA: TGTGCCAGCAGTTTAGATCTGGGGAGGGAGACCCAGTACTTC
V gene: TRBV27; clone size: NA; J gene: TRBJ1-5; D gene: NA; CDR3 protein: CASSNLAGSNQPQHF; CDR3 DNA: TGTGCCAGCAGTAATTTGGCGGGGAGCAATCAGCCCCAGCATTTT
V gene: TRBV12-3/TRBV12-4; clone size: NA; J gene: TRBJ1-5; D gene: NA; CDR3 protein: CASSKEGNQPQHF; CDR3 DNA: TGTGCCAGCAGTAAGGAAGGCAATCAGCCCCAGCATTTT
V gene: TRBV7-6; clone size: NA; J gene: TRBJ1-5; D gene: NA; CDR3 protein: CASSLGHYSNQPQHF; CDR3 DNA: TGTGCCAGCAGCTTAGGACACTATAGCAATCAGCCCCAGCATTTT
V gene: TRBV13; clone size: once; J gene: TRBJ1-1; D gene: NA; CDR3 protein: CASSIWTVNTEAFF; CDR3 DNA: TGTGCCAGCAGTATATGGACAGTGAACACTGAAGCTTTCTTT
V gene: TRBV7-6; clone size: NA; J gene: TRBJ2-3; D gene: TRBD1; CDR3 protein: CASSYRDSSTDTQYF; CDR3 DNA: TGTGCCAGCAGCTACCGGGACAGTAGCACAGATACGCAGTATTTT
V gene: TRBV19; clone size: NA; J gene: TRBJ1-1; D gene: NA; CDR3 protein: CASRHSSMNTEAFF; CDR3 DNA: TGTGCCAGTAGGCACAGTTCCATGAACACTGAAGCTTTCTTT
V gene: TRBV2; clone size: once; J gene: TRBJ2-1; D gene: NA; CDR3 protein: CASSEVFGGRGNEQFF; CDR3 DNA: TGTGCCAGCAGTGAAGTTTTTGGGGGGCGCGGTAATGAGCAGTTCTTC
V gene: TRBV10-3; clone size: NA; J gene: TRBJ1-5; D gene: TRBD1; CDR3 protein: CAISPGQVHQPQHF; CDR3 DNA: TGTGCCATCAGTCCGGGACAGGTTCATCAGCCCCAGCATTTT
V gene: TRBV6-5; clone size: NA; J gene: TRBJ1-2; D gene: NA; CDR3 protein: CASSSPSRGYGLGYTF; CDR3 DNA: TGTGCCAGCAGTTCCCCTTCAAGAGGGTATGGGTTAGGCTACACCTTC
V gene: TRBV7-8; clone size: NA; J gene: TRBJ2-3; D gene: NA; CDR3 protein: CASSLDSETSTDTQYF; CDR3 DNA: TGTGCCAGCAGTTTAGACAGTGAGACTAGCACAGATACGCAGTATTTT
V gene: TRBV7-3; clone size: NA; J gene: TRBJ2-1; D gene: TRBD1; CDR3 protein: CASSLIQGYNEQFF; CDR3 DNA: TGTGCCAGCAGCTTAATACAGGGGTACAATGAGCAGTTCTTC
V gene: TRBV7-3; clone size: NA; J gene: TRBJ1-3; D gene: NA; CDR3 protein: CASSTSGSGNTIYF; CDR3 DNA: TGTGCCAGCAGCACATCAGGATCTGGAAACACCATATATTTT
V gene: TRBV6-2/TRBV6-3; clone size: NA; J gene: TRBJ1-4; D gene: TRBD1; CDR3 protein: CASSQRDRKTNDPSGKDEKLFF; CDR3 DNA: TGTGCCAGCAGCCAAAGGGACAGGAAAACCAATGACCCGTCTGGGAAGGACGAAAAACTGTTTTTT
V gene: TRBV12-3/TRBV12-4; clone size: NA; J gene: TRBJ2-7; D gene: NA; CDR3 protein: CASSFSGEQYF; CDR3 DNA: TGTGCCAGCAGTTTCTCCGGCGAGCAGTACTTC
V gene: TRBV12-3/TRBV12-4; clone size: NA; J gene: TRBJ1-4; D gene: TRBD1; CDR3 protein: CASTPGQGIELFF; CDR3 DNA: TGTGCCAGCACTCCGGGACAGGGGATCGAACTGTTTTTT
V gene: TRBV5-6; clone size: NA; J gene: TRBJ2-1; D gene: NA; CDR3 protein: CASSLVTGLGNEQFF; CDR3 DNA: TGTGCCAGCAGCTTGGTGACGGGATTGGGGAATGAGCAGTTCTTC
V gene: TRBV19; clone size: NA; J gene: TRBJ1-1; D gene: NA; CDR3 protein: CASSSPWESSNTEAFF; CDR3 DNA: TGTGCCAGTAGTTCTCCGTGGGAGTCCTCGAACACTGAAGCTTTCTTT
V gene: TRBV27; clone size: NA; J gene: TRBJ2-1; D gene: NA; CDR3 protein: CASSKYGVRRSYNEQFF; CDR3 DNA: TGTGCCAGCAGTAAATACGGAGTCAGGCGATCCTACAATGAGCAGTTCTTC
V gene: TRBV29-1; clone size: NA; J gene: TRBJ2-2; D gene: NA; CDR3 protein: CSAHIGELFF; CDR3 DNA: TGCAGCGCCCACATCGGGGAGCTGTTTTTT
V gene: TRBV19; clone size: once; J gene: TRBJ1-5; D gene: NA; CDR3 protein: CAGGQGGAASNQPQHF; CDR3 DNA: TGTGCCGGGGGACAAGGAGGAGCAGCAAGCAATCAGCCCCAGCATTTT
V gene: TRBV7-3; clone size: NA; J gene: TRBJ2-1; D gene: NA; CDR3 protein: CASSLNLGRYNEQFF; CDR3 DNA: TGTGCCAGCAGCTTAAATTTAGGCAGATACAATGAGCAGTTCTTC
V gene: TRBV6-5; clone size: NA; J gene: TRBJ1-1; D gene: TRBD1; CDR3 protein: CASSSGTGASEAFF; CDR3 DNA: TGTGCCAGCAGTTCAGGGACAGGGGCTTCTGAAGCTTTCTTT